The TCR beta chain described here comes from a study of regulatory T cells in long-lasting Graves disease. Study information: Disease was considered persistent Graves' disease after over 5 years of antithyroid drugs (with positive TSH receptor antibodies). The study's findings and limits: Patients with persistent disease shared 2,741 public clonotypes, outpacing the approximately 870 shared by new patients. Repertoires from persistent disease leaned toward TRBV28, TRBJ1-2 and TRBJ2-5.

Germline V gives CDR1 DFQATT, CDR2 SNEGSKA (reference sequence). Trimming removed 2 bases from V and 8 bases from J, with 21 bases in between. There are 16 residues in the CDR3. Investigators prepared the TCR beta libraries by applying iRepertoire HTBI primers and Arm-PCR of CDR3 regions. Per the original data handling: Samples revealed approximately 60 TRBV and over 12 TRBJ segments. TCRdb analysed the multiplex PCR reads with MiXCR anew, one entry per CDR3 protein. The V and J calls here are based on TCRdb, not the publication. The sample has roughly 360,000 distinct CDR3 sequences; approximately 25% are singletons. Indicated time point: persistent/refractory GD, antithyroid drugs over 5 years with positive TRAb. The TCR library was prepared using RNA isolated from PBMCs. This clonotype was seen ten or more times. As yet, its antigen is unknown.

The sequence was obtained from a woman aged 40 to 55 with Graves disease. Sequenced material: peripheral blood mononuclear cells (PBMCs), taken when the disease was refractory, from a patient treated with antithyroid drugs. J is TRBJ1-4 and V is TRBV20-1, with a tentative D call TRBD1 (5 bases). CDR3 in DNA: TGCAGTGCTAGATGGGTCACAGGTCCATGGGGGGAAAAACTGTTTTTT. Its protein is CSARWVTGPWGEKLFF.